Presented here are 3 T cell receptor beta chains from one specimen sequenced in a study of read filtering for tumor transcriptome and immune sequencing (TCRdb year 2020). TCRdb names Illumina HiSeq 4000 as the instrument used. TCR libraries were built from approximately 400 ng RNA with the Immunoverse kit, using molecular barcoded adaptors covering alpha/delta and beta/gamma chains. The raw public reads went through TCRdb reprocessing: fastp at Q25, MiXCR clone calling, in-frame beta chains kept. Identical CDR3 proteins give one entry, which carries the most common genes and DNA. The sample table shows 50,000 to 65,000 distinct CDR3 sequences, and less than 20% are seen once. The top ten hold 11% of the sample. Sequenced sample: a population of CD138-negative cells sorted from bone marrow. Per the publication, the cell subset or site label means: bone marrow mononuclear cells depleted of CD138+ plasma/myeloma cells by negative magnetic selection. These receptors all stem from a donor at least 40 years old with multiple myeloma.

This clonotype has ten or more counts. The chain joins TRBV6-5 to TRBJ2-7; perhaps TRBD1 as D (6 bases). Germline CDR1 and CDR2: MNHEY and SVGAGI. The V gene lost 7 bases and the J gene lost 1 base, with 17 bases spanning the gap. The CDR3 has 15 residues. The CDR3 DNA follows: TGTGCCAGCAAAACCCCCGGGACACTATCCTACGAGCAGTACTTC. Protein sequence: CASKTPGTLSYEQYF.

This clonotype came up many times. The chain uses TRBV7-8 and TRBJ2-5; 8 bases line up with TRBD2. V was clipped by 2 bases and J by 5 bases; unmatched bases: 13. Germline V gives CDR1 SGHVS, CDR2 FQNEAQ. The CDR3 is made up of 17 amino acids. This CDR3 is CASSLFVGTSFRETQYF. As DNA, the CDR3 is TGTGCCAGCAGCTTATTTGTCGGGACTAGTTTCCGGGAGACCCAGTACTTC.

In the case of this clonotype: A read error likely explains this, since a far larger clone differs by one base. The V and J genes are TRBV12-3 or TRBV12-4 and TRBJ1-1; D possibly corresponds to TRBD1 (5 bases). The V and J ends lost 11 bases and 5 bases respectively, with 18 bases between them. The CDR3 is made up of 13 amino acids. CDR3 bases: TGTGCCGGCGGTGCAGGGTGGCGAACTGAAGCTTTCTTT. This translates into CAGGAGWRTEAFF.